The 30 T cell receptor beta chains in this list originate from one sample, sequenced in a study of blood T cells in healthy people across ages (dated by TCRdb to 2013 to 2016). Receptors were amplified or captured by 5' RACE. Sequenced on an Illumina HiSeq 2500. The second PCR ran for about 7 to 11 cycles and used a J-beta primer mix along with a sample-barcoded 5' primer. TCRdb trimmed public reads at Q25 via fastp, called clones via MiXCR and kept in-frame beta chains. Each entry is one CDR3 protein sequence, shown with its most common DNA and genes. This sample holds 850,000 to 1,100,000 distinct CDR3 sequences; 35% to 40% were observed only once. Jointly, the top ten make up over 10% of the sample. The sample consisted of blood. Receptors originate from a man aged 18 to 29 in good health.

This chain links TRBV29-1 with TRBJ2-4; D unclear. The CDR3 contains 16 residues. Germline values: CDR1 SQVTM, CDR2 ANQGSEA. Trimming pared 5 bases from V and 0 bases from J, leaving 17 bases between. Written as DNA, the CDR3 is TGCAGCGTTTCTGTATCACCTCTATTAGCCAAAAACATTCAGTACTTC. This encodes CSVSVSPLLAKNIQYF.

This chain connects TRBV13 to TRBJ2-5; D unresolved. V was clipped by 3 bases and J by 2 bases, with 7 bases between them. The germline V gene has CDR1 PRHDT and CDR2 FYEKMQ (reference sequence). The CDR3 extends over 13 amino acids. The CDR3 sequence is CASSFPRQETQYF. DNA for the CDR3: TGTGCCAGCAGCTTCCCCCGACAAGAGACCCAGTACTTC.

The chain recombines TRBV10-3 with TRBJ1-5; possible D gene TRBD1, 5 bases. The V and J ends lost 8 bases and 1 base respectively, with 6 bases between them. Per germline, CDR1 ENHRY and CDR2 SYGVKD. This CDR3 has 12 amino acids. DNA for the CDR3: TGTGCCATCCAGGGAAGCAATCAGCCCCAGCATTTT. It is translated as CAIQGSNQPQHF.

The chain uses TRBV4-3 and TRBJ2-7, with 8 bases that match TRBD2. The CDR3 length is 15 residues. The germline gives CDR1 LGHNA, CDR2 YSLEER. V shed 2 bases and J 2 bases; nucleotides not matched to a gene: 5. Here the CDR3 DNA reads TGCGCCAGCAGCCAACAGACTAGCGCAGCCTACGAGCAGTACTTC. As protein: CASSQQTSAAYEQYF.

This clonotype occurred a few times. The chain has TRBV25-1 and TRBJ1-1, with 10 bases that match TRBD1. The germline V gene has CDR1 MGHDK and CDR2 SYGVNS. The CDR3 sequence is 12 residues long. The ends lost 6 bases at V and 11 bases at J; junction bases unmatched: 6. The CDR3 spells CASSDRGLWAFF. CDR3 coding DNA: TGTGCCAGCAGCGACAGGGGGCTGTGGGCTTTCTTT. Drawing the rest from reference TRBV25-1 and TRBJ1-1, the complete variable domain is EADIYQTPRYLVIGTGKKITLECSQTMGHDKMYWYQQDPGMELHLIHYSYGVNSTEKGDLSSESTVSRIRTEHFPLTLESARPSHTSQYLCASSDRGLWAFFGQGTRLTVV.

The J gene is TRBJ1-1, the V gene TRBV15, with D perhaps matching TRBD1 (6 bases). Between the trimmed V and J ends, which lost 6 bases and 6 bases, there was a span of 23 bases. The CDR3 is 16 residues long. Looked up from germline, CDR1 is LNHNV and CDR2 is YYDKDF (reference sequence). CDR3 DNA sequence: TGTGCCACCAGTCCCACCCGGAGGGGGATTCGAGCTGAAGCTTTCTTT. Translated, it gives CATSPTRRGIRAEAFF.

This clonotype was detected only a few times. The chain combines TRBV9 with TRBJ1-2; TRBD1 agrees at 10 bases. This CDR3 is built from 15 residues. Trimming took 0 bases from V and 7 from J; bases not matched to a gene: 6. CDR1 and CDR2 from the germline V gene are SGDLS and YYNGEE. For the CDR3, the DNA is TGTGCCAGCAGCGTAGGCGACAGGGGGCTCGTTGGCTACACCTTC. Protein product: CASSVGDRGLVGYTF.

This clonotype was observed a single time. The rearrangement uses TRBV4-2 and TRBJ1-2, with a possible D match to TRBD1 (5 bases). Germline-derived CDR1 and CDR2 are LGHNA and YNFKEQ. This CDR3 spans 15 amino acids. With 0 bases removed from V and 4 bases from J, the gap between germline ends came to 12 bases. This CDR3 is CASSQDFMDTYGYTF. CDR3 coding DNA: TGTGCCAGCAGCCAAGATTTCATGGACACCTATGGCTACACCTTC.

In its sample, this clonotype was seen a few times. This chain uses TRBV20-1 with TRBJ2-3; the D is unclear. There are 12 residues in the CDR3. Germline V gene data show CDR1 as DFQATT and CDR2 as SNEGSKA (reference sequence). V was cut by 4 bases and J by 6 bases, with 11 bases left in between. The CDR3 loop is CSAKGPRDTQYF. The CDR3 nucleotides read TGCAGTGCTAAAGGACCTCGGGATACGCAGTATTTT.

The rearrangement joins TRBV19 to TRBJ2-5; unclear D gene. The end of the DNA is better explained by TRBJ2-7, so the J call may be wrong. The CDR3 loop spans 13 amino acids. The germline CDR1 and CDR2 sequences are LNHDA and SQIVND (reference sequence). CDR3 sequence: CASSKAGLYEQYF. CDR3 DNA: TGTGCCAGTAGTAAGGCAGGCCTCTACGAGCAGTACTTC.

This clonotype has just a few counts. The genes are TRBV29-1 and TRBJ1-1; TRBD1 matches 12 bases. CDR1 and CDR2 (germline): SQVTM, ANQGSEA. Unmatched junction bases numbered 4, after V lost 5 bases and J lost 0 bases. The CDR3 consists of 15 residues. The CDR3 region is CSVSRDRGLNTEAFF. The CDR3 DNA is TGCAGCGTTTCTAGGGACAGGGGGCTGAACACTGAAGCTTTCTTT.

The chain uses TRBV5-1 and TRBJ2-1; 8 positions agree with TRBD2. The germline V gene encodes CDR1 SGHRS and CDR2 YFSETQ. The CDR3 extends over 13 amino acids. With V trimmed by 6 bases and J by 10 bases, 9 bases remained unmatched. The CDR3 DNA reads TGCGCCAGCACCCCGGGACTAGTAGACGAGCAGTTCTTC. It yields the protein CASTPGLVDEQFF. The whole variable domain, filled in from reference TRBV5-1 and TRBJ2-1, reads KAGVTQTPRYLIKTRGQQVTLSCSPISGHRSVSWYQQTPGQGLQFLFEYFSETQRNKGNFPGRFSGRQFSNSRSEMNVSTLELGDSALYLCASTPGLVDEQFFGPGTRLTVL.

This chain connects TRBV6-2 or TRBV6-3 to TRBJ2-3; D might be TRBD1 (6 bases). Germline V gene sequence: CDR1 MNHEY, CDR2 SVGEGT. The V and J ends lost 5 bases and 2 bases respectively, with 14 bases between them. The CDR3 loop spans 15 amino acids. The CDR3 protein is CASSPPRDNTDTQYF. CDR3 bases: TGTGCCAGCAGTCCCCCTCGGGACAACACAGATACGCAGTATTTT.

This clonotype has more than one count but fewer than ten. For the CDR3, the DNA is TGTGCCAGCAGCTTATCCCAGGGGGCCGGCAATCAGCCCCAGCATTTT. It specifies CASSLSQGAGNQPQHF. V usage is TRBV7-9 and J usage is TRBJ1-5; 8 positions match TRBD1. Losses at the gene ends were 2 bases for V and 2 bases for J; bases not matched to a gene: 5. Germline V gene data show CDR1 as SEHNR and CDR2 as FQNEAQ (reference sequence). The CDR3 covers 16 residues.

On this clonotype: Possible read error: a much larger clone is one base away. The chain joins TRBV13 to TRBJ2-3; D is uncertain. The CDR3 is made up of 16 amino acids. V was cut by 0 bases and J by 2 bases, with 12 bases left in between. Per the germline V gene, CDR1 is PRHDT and CDR2 is FYEKMQ (reference sequence). As DNA, the CDR3 is TGTGCCAGCAGCTTAGGCCGCTCCCTAAACACAGATACGCAGTATTTT. Encoded protein: CASSLGRSLNTDTQYF.

J is TRBJ2-4 and V is TRBV9; 8 bases line up with TRBD2. The CDR3 is 17 residues long. Germline values: CDR1 SGDLS, CDR2 YYNGEE. V lost 0 bases to trimming and J lost 12 bases; unmatched junction nucleotides: 17. The CDR3 is CASSVAHSGAPGLPQYF. CDR3 nucleotide sequence: TGTGCCAGCAGCGTAGCTCATAGCGGGGCGCCCGGTCTTCCTCAGTACTTC.

The rearrangement joins TRBV9 to TRBJ1-1, with unresolved D. V lost 2 bases and J 0 bases, leaving 8 bases between the germline ends. The CDR3 consists of 14 residues. Germline values: CDR1 SGDLS, CDR2 YYNGEE. CDR3 region: CASSVALMNTEAFF. The DNA of the CDR3 is TGTGCCAGCAGCGTGGCGCTTATGAACACTGAAGCTTTCTTT.

This clonotype has at least ten counts. J is TRBJ1-2 and V is TRBV6-1, with D perhaps matching TRBD1 (6 bases). The CDR3 consists of 13 residues. Germline V gene sequence: CDR1 MNHNS, CDR2 SASEGT. Trimming removed 2 bases at V and 2 bases at J, with 6 bases between. This chain's CDR3 is CASSETGNYGYTF. DNA of the CDR3: TGTGCCAGCAGTGAAACAGGGAACTATGGCTACACCTTC.

The chain links TRBV7-9 to TRBJ2-5, with a possible D match to TRBD2 (7 bases). Germline-derived CDR1 and CDR2 are SEHNR and FQNEAQ (reference sequence). This CDR3 contains 15 residues. Trimming took off 8 bases at V and 3 bases at J, with 19 bases between the two ends. CDR3 nucleotides: TGTGCCAGCGGCCCACAGGGAGGGTCGGAAGAGACCCAGTACTTC. Translated: CASGPQGGSEETQYF.

V is TRBV7-2 and J is TRBJ1-1; no reliable D call. CDR3 length: 16 residues. V lost 0 bases to trimming and J lost 4 bases, with 15 bases between them. Germline-derived CDR1 and CDR2 are SGHTA and FQGNSA. CDR3 loop: CASSLAGLFRGTEAFF. The CDR3 bases are TGTGCCAGCAGCTTAGCTGGGCTTTTCCGAGGCACTGAAGCTTTCTTT.

V usage is TRBV3-1 and J usage is TRBJ1-1; 7 bases fit TRBD1. Germline trimming cut 3 bases from V and 6 bases from J; bases unmatched to any gene: 4. This CDR3 has 13 residues. The germline V gene has CDR1 LGHDT and CDR2 YNNKEL (reference sequence). CDR3 sequence (DNA): TGTGCCAGCAGCCAGAGGGGGCTTGCTGAAGCTTTCTTT. Amino acid sequence: CASSQRGLAEAFF.

This clonotype was counted a few times. The CDR3 loop reads CASRGREGTEAFF. CDR3 nucleotide sequence: TGTGCCAGCAGGGGACGGGAGGGCACTGAAGCTTTCTTT. The chain recombines TRBV6-6 with TRBJ1-1, with a possible D match to TRBD1 (5 bases). The ends were cut back, 6 bases at V and 4 bases at J, with 12 bases in the middle. Germline V lookup: CDR1 MNHNY, CDR2 SVGAGI (reference sequence). This CDR3 comprises 13 residues.

With regard to this clonotype: One junction end disagrees with the germline gene, perhaps due to a read error. Here the CDR3 DNA reads TGTGTCAGCTGTCAACAGGGGAGGTACGAGCAGTACTTC. Its protein is CVSCQQGRYEQYF. This rearrangement joins TRBV6-6 to TRBJ2-5; the D gene is possibly TRBD1 (7 bases). The J call could be wrong; TRBJ2-7 is a better fit for the DNA end. The CDR3 runs to 13 residues. Germline CDR1 reads MNHNY; CDR2 reads SVGAGI (reference sequence).

V and J are TRBV7-9 and TRBJ1-2, with D possibly matching TRBD1 (5 bases). The length of the CDR3 is 15 residues. V lost 5 bases and J lost 4, with 17 bases in between. CDR1 and CDR2 (germline): SEHNR, FQNEAQ (reference sequence). The DNA for the CDR3 is TGTGCCAGCAGCATTAACGCCAGGGTAGGCTATGGCTACACCTTC. This codes for CASSINARVGYGYTF. The full variable domain, completed using reference TRBV7-9 and TRBJ1-2, is DTGVSQNPRHKITKRGQNVTFRCDPISEHNRLYWYRQTLGQGPEFLTYFQNEAQLEKSRLLSDRFSAERPKGSFSTLEIQRTEQGDSAMYLCASSINARVGYGYTFGSGTRLTVV.

The chain is built from TRBV9 and TRBJ2-7; 7 bases are a match to TRBD2. With 0 bases clipped from V and 3 bases from J, the junction kept 6 bases outside the gene matches. The CDR3 has 15 amino acids. The germline CDR1 and CDR2 sequences are SGDLS and YYNGEE. This CDR3 reads CASSVGGGRNYEQYF. The CDR3 DNA reads as TGTGCCAGCAGCGTAGGGGGGGGAAGAAACTACGAGCAGTACTTC.

The rearrangement uses TRBV14 and TRBJ2-7, with D uncertain. V was cut by 2 bases and J by 6 bases, with 11 bases left in between. This CDR3 region has 13 residues. The germline V gene encodes CDR1 SGHDN and CDR2 FVKESK. The CDR3 reads CASSQYRTCEQYF. CDR3 nucleotide sequence: TGTGCCAGCAGCCAATACAGAACCTGCGAGCAGTACTTC.

J is TRBJ1-5 and V is TRBV4-2; no reliable D call. CDR1 is LGHNA, CDR2 YNFKEQ, per germline. The CDR3 loop spans 16 amino acids. The germline V and J ends were trimmed by 3 bases and 4 bases, with 16 bases remaining between them. CDR3: CASSQGGRLLNQPQHF. CDR3 in DNA: TGTGCCAGCAGCCAGGGAGGACGGCTCTTGAATCAGCCCCAGCATTTT.

The CDR3 region is CASRRGEGYNEQFF. The CDR3 DNA follows: TGTGCCAGCCGGCGGGGGGAGGGCTACAATGAGCAGTTCTTC. The chain is built from TRBV12-3 or TRBV12-4 and TRBJ2-1; 8 bases line up with TRBD2. The CDR3 totals 14 residues. Trimming took 8 bases from V and 3 from J; bases not matched to a gene: 6.

The V call is TRBV20-1, the J call TRBJ2-7; TRBD1 matches at 10 bases. TRBJ2-5 explains the end of the DNA better; the J call may be wrong. Germline CDR1 DFQATT, CDR2 SNEGSKA (reference sequence). The CDR3 runs 15 residues. CDR3 coding DNA: TGCAGTGCTAGTGCCGGGACAGGGGTTTTCGAGACCCAGTACTTC. Its translation: CSASAGTGVFETQYF.

This chain links TRBV9 with TRBJ2-1; 8 bases match TRBD1. The CDR3 spans 17 residues. Germline loops: CDR1 SGDLS, CDR2 YYNGEE. V shed 1 base and J 0 bases; nucleotides not matched to a gene: 6. CDR3 protein: CASSVSRTGRSYNEQFF. The CDR3 DNA reads as TGTGCCAGCAGCGTATCCCGGACAGGGCGCTCCTACAATGAGCAGTTCTTC.